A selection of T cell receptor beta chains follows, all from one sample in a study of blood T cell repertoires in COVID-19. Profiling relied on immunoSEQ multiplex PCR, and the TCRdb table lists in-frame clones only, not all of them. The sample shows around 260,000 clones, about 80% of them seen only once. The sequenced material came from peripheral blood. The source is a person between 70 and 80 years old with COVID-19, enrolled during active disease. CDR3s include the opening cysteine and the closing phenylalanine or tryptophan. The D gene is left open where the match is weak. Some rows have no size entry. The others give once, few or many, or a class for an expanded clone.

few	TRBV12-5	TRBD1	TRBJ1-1	CASGTETGGTEAFF	TGTGCTAGTGGTACAGAAACAGGGGGCACTGAAGCTTTCTTT
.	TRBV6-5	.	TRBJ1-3	CASSYSPPRAGNTIYF	TGTGCCAGCAGTTACTCCCCCCCCAGGGCCGGAAACACCATATATTTT
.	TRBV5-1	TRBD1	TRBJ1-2	CASSPERRGLTNYGYTF	TGCGCCAGCAGTCCCGAGCGCAGGGGGCTTACTAACTATGGCTACACCTTC
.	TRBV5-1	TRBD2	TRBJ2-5	CASSSVRTSGHQYF	TGCGCCAGCAGCTCTGTTAGGACTAGCGGCCACCAGTACTTC
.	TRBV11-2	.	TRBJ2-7	CASRSQGSPSEQYF	TGTGCCAGCAGGTCACAGGGTAGCCCCTCCGAGCAGTACTTC
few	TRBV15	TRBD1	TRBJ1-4	CATSRGPGQVATNEKLFF	TGTGCCACCAGCAGAGGGCCGGGACAGGTAGCAACTAATGAAAAACTGTTTTTT
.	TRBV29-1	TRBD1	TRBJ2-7	CSVTDRVLSYEQYF	TGCAGCGTTACAGACAGGGTTCTGTCCTACGAGCAGTACTTC
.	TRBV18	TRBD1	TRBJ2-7	CASSSGQGPSYEQYF	TGTGCCAGCTCATCGGGACAGGGACCTTCCTACGAGCAGTACTTC
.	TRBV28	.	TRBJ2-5	CASSLDGQFGQETQYF	TGTGCCAGCAGTTTAGATGGGCAGTTTGGCCAAGAGACCCAGTACTTC
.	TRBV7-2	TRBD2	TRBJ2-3	CASSLGAGEVAQYF	TGTGCCAGCAGCTTAGGAGCGGGAGAGGTTGCGCAGTATTTT
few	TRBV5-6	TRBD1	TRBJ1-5	CASSTYRGRSFTNQPQHF	TGTGCCAGCAGCACATACAGGGGGCGAAGTTTCACCAATCAGCCCCAGCATTTT
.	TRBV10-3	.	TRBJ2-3	CAISPGLTDTQYF	TGTGCCATCAGCCCTGGACTGACAGATACGCAGTATTTT
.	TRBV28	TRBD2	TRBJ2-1	CASSLSASGGHSSYNEQFF	TGTGCCAGCAGTTTAAGCGCTAGCGGGGGGCATAGCTCCTACAATGAGCAGTTCTTC
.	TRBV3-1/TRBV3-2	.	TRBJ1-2	CASSQDRGSGGYTF	TGTGCCAGCAGCCAAGACAGGGGATCAGGAGGCTACACCTTC
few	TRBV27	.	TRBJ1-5	CASSLGGGAGQPQHF	TGTGCCAGCAGTTTAGGAGGGGGGGCTGGTCAGCCCCAGCATTTT
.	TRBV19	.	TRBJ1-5	CASSIGIQPQHF	TGTGCCAGTAGTATAGGTATTCAGCCCCAGCATTTT
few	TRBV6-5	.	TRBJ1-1	CASSYGSGMNTEAFF	TGTGCCAGCAGTTACGGATCGGGAATGAACACTGAAGCTTTCTTT
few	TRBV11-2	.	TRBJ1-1	CASSVQTNTEAFF	TGTGCCAGCAGCGTACAGACAAACACTGAAGCTTTCTTT
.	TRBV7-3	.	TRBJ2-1	CASSLTPGTYNEQFF	TGTGCCAGCAGCTTAACACCTGGCACCTACAATGAGCAGTTCTTC
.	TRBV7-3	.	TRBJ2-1	CASSSRAGFSYNEQFF	TGTGCCAGCAGCTCAAGGGCGGGGTTCTCCTACAATGAGCAGTTCTTC
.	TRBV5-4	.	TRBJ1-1	CASSLKGRVDTEAFF	TGTGCCAGCAGCTTGAAGGGCAGGGTTGACACTGAAGCTTTCTTT
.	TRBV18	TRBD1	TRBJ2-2	CASSDRGSKITGELFF	TGTGCCAGCTCAGACAGGGGTTCGAAGATTACCGGGGAGCTGTTTTTT
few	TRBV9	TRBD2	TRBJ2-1	CASSVVGTSGNNEQFF	TGTGCCAGCAGCGTAGTAGGGACTAGCGGCAACAATGAGCAGTTCTTC
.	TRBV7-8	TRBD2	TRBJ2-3	CASSLALAEDTQYF	TGTGCCAGCAGCTTAGCGCTAGCGGAAGATACGCAGTATTTT
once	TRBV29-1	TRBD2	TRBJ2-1	CSGGAGGLYNEQFF	TGCAGCGGCGGAGCGGGGGGCCTCTACAATGAGCAGTTCTTC
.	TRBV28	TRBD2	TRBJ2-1	CASSSGTTNYNEQFF	TGTGCCAGCAGTTCCGGGACTACAAACTACAATGAGCAGTTCTTC
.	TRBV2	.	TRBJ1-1	CASSDTGFAEAFF	TGTGCCAGCAGTGACACAGGGTTCGCTGAAGCTTTCTTT
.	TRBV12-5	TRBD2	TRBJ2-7	CASGLVPREGLAGDEQYF	TGTGCTAGTGGTTTGGTACCCAGAGAGGGGCTAGCGGGGGACGAGCAGTACTTC
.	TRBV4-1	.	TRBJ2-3	CASSQDRDTQYF	TGCGCCAGCAGCCAAGACCGGGATACGCAGTATTTT
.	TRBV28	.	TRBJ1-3	CATIEWASNSGNTIYF	TGTGCCACCATCGAGTGGGCGTCGAACTCTGGAAACACCATATATTTT
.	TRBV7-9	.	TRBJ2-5	CASSLSAGKETQYF	TGTGCCAGCAGCTTATCCGCGGGGAAAGAGACCCAGTACTTC
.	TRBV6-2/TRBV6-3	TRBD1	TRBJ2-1	CASSRHRGEQFF	TGTGCCAGCAGTAGACACAGGGGTGAGCAGTTCTTC
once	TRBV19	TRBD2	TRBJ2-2	CASAPGLATGELFF	TGTGCCAGCGCCCCGGGACTAGCTACCGGGGAGCTGTTTTTT
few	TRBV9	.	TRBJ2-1	CASSLSGAGQLNEQFF	TGTGCCAGCAGCCTTTCGGGGGCGGGACAGCTCAATGAGCAGTTCTTC
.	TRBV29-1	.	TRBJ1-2	CSVALGLGGYTF	TGCAGCGTTGCCCTCGGACTAGGAGGCTACACCTTC
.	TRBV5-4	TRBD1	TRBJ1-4	CASSQGQGREKLFF	TGTGCCAGCAGCCAGGGACAGGGTCGAGAAAAACTGTTTTTT
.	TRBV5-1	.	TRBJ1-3	CASSFRGRMDTIYF	TGCGCCAGCAGCTTTCGGGGTCGTATGGACACCATATATTTT
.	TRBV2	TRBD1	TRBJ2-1	CASSERTGWDEQFF	TGTGCCAGCAGTGAACGGACAGGGTGGGATGAGCAGTTCTTC
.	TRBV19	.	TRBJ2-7	CASSIGGSRTSYEQYF	TGTGCCAGTAGTATAGGCGGCTCCAGAACCTCCTACGAGCAGTACTTC
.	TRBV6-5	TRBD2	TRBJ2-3	CASSPGLSHTDTQYF	TGTGCCAGCAGTCCGGGACTATCACACACAGATACGCAGTATTTT